A single sample is the source of the 26 T cell receptor beta chains below, sequenced in a study of blood T cells in healthy people across ages. A J-beta primer mix and a sample-barcoded 5' primer were used in a second PCR of roughly 6 to 11 cycles. TCRdb fed the 5' RACE reads into MiXCR, producing one record per CDR3 protein. Among 540,000 or so distinct CDR3 sequences listed, 24% were seen once. This sample was also put to use in a study of T cells of mothers and their children.

The sequenced sample consisted of blood. These receptors were obtained from a boy between 10 and 17 years old in good health.

This clonotype was recorded a few times. The rearrangement uses TRBV7-3 and TRBJ2-3, with D uncertain. The CDR3 is 15 residues long. Trimming took off 5 bases at V and 10 bases at J, with 22 bases between the two ends. Germline V lookup: CDR1 SGHTA, CDR2 FQGTGA. CDR3: CASSPREGGVGSQYF. The CDR3 coding sequence is TGTGCCAGCAGCCCTAGAGAAGGCGGAGTGGGGTCGCAGTATTTT.

This chain connects TRBV9 to TRBJ2-1; no firm D call. The CDR3 sequence is 14 residues long. Germline V lookup: CDR1 SGDLS, CDR2 YYNGEE. The V end was cut by 1 base, the J end by 7 bases, with 12 bases between. The CDR3 DNA reads TGTGCCAGCAGCGTATATGACCGCCGAAATGAGCAGTTCTTC. Protein: CASSVYDRRNEQFF.

The CDR3 here is CASSLDRPGGSGYTF. The CDR3 DNA reads as TGTGCCAGCAGCTTAGATCGGCCAGGGGGCAGCGGCTACACCTTC. This rearrangement joins TRBV7-2 to TRBJ1-2, with TRBD1 matching over 8 bases. The CDR3 length is 15 residues. V shed 1 base, J shed 8 bases, and the junction held 9 bases outside the gene matches. Germline V gene sequence: CDR1 SGHTA, CDR2 FQGNSA.

This chain links TRBV7-9 with TRBJ2-5; TRBD2 agrees at 9 bases. This CDR3 comprises 15 residues. After removal of 5 bases from V and 3 bases from J, the junction contained 7 bases not matched to a gene. Per the germline V gene, CDR1 is SEHNR and CDR2 is FQNEAQ (reference sequence). Here the CDR3 reads CASSLGLAREETQYF. CDR3 coding DNA: TGTGCCAGCAGCCTCGGACTAGCGCGGGAAGAGACCCAGTACTTC.

This clonotype has only a few counts. The rearrangement uses TRBV7-9 and TRBJ2-5; 11 nucleotides agree with TRBD2. The germline V gene has CDR1 SEHNR and CDR2 FQNEAQ (reference sequence). Germline trimming cut 3 bases from V and 5 bases from J; bases unmatched to any gene: 5. The CDR3 is 15 amino acids. CDR3 in DNA: TGTGCCAGCAGCTTCTCATTAGCGGGAGGGGAGACCCAGTACTTC. Its protein is CASSFSLAGGETQYF.

This clonotype has only a few counts. The chain recombines TRBV20-1 with TRBJ2-3, with a possible D match to TRBD2 (5 bases). CDR1 and CDR2 (germline): DFQATT, SNEGSKA (reference sequence). The CDR3 covers 14 residues. V was shortened by 2 bases and J by 3 bases, with 12 bases between the two germline ends. This CDR3 reads CSARKGGGTDTQYF. The CDR3 DNA sequence: TGCAGTGCTAGAAAAGGTGGAGGTACAGATACGCAGTATTTT.

CDR3 DNA sequence: TGCGCCAGCAGCCAAGATGTGGCAAGCACAGATACGCAGTATTTT. It is translated as CASSQDVASTDTQYF. The rearrangement joins TRBV4-3 to TRBJ2-3, with no clear D. Trimming removed 0 bases from V and 0 bases from J, with 7 bases in between. Per germline, CDR1 LGHNA and CDR2 YSLEER. The CDR3 runs to 15 residues.

The chain carries TRBV13 and TRBJ2-1; D remains unclear. Germline CDR1 is PRHDT and CDR2 is FYEKMQ (reference sequence). CDR3 length equals 13 residues. V lost 5 bases, J lost 9 bases, and 14 bases lay in between. The CDR3 loop is CASSTNNLREQFF. CDR3 nucleotide sequence: TGTGCCAGCAGCACGAACAATTTACGTGAGCAGTTCTTC.

This clonotype showed up just a few times. This chain connects TRBV14 to TRBJ2-7, with 15 bases identical to TRBD2. CDR3 length equals 21 residues. V gave up 1 base and J gave up 0 bases; unmatched junction bases: 13. Germline values: CDR1 SGHDN, CDR2 FVKESK. The CDR3 region has the DNA TGTGCCAGCAGCCAAGTCCGGGCGTCCGGGACTAGCGGGGGGCCCTCCTACGAGCAGTACTTC. This gives the protein CASSQVRASGTSGGPSYEQYF. Full variable domain (rest looked up from reference TRBV14 and TRBJ2-7): EAGVTQFPSHSVIEKGQTVTLRCDPISGHDNLYWYRRVMGKEIKFLLHFVKESKQDESGMPNNRFLAERTGGTYSTLKVQPAELEDSGVYFCASSQVRASGTSGGPSYEQYFGPGTRLTVT.

This clonotype was seen a handful of times. The rearrangement joins TRBV19 to TRBJ2-5; 11 bases agree with TRBD2. The DNA end is a closer match to TRBJ2-1, so the J assignment may be wrong. This CDR3 contains 13 residues. Germline values: CDR1 LNHDA, CDR2 SQIVND (reference sequence). This CDR3 reads CASSSGGTNEQFF. DNA of the CDR3: TGTGCCAGTTCTAGCGGGGGGACTAATGAGCAGTTCTTC.

This clonotype was detected only a few times. V gene TRBV6-6 combines with J gene TRBJ2-7, with a possible D match to TRBD2 (5 bases). The CDR3 consists of 12 residues. The V gene lost 6 bases and the J gene lost 3 bases, with 9 bases spanning the gap. In germline, CDR1 is MNHNY, CDR2 SVGAGI (reference sequence). CDR3 coding DNA: TGTGCCAGCAGCGAAGACTACTACGAGCAGTACTTC. It codes for CASSEDYYEQYF.

The chain employs TRBV12-3 or TRBV12-4 and TRBJ2-5; no definite D call. The J call may not be correct, given that the DNA end is closer to TRBJ2-7. This CDR3 has 13 amino acids. CDR3 sequence reads: CASSFSFSYEQYF. As DNA, the CDR3 is TGTGCCAGCAGTTTTTCGTTCTCCTACGAGCAGTACTTC.

This clonotype showed up just once. The chain employs TRBV20-1 and TRBJ1-4; D is perhaps TRBD1 (6 bases). The CDR3 has 12 amino acids. V lost 1 base to trimming and J lost 7 bases, with 7 bases between them. Germline V gene sequence: CDR1 DFQATT, CDR2 SNEGSKA (reference sequence). The CDR3 DNA reads as TGCAGTGCTAGAGGGGGGCCTGAAAAACTGTTTTTT. Protein product: CSARGGPEKLFF.

The sample holds one count of this clonotype. The V call is TRBV27, the J call TRBJ2-2, with a possible D match to TRBD1 (5 bases). The CDR3 loop spans 16 amino acids. CDR1 and CDR2 (germline): MNHEY, SMNVEV (reference sequence). V shed 9 bases and J shed 0 bases, with 17 bases lying between them. The CDR3 nucleotides are TGTGCCAGATATAAGGGTGGGGCCGCGAACACCGGGGAGCTGTTTTTT. Residues: CARYKGGAANTGELFF.

This clonotype appeared once. The chain couples TRBV24-1 to TRBJ2-1; 11 bases fit TRBD1. The CDR3 is 16 residues long. The V and J ends lost 4 bases and 12 bases, in that order; junction bases with no gene match: 13. Germline V CDR1 and CDR2: KGHDR, SFDVKD. The CDR3: CATSDRGQGARDGQFF. DNA of the CDR3: TGTGCCACCAGTGACCGAGGACAGGGGGCGCGTGATGGGCAGTTCTTC.

This clonotype was detected a few times. This chain links TRBV10-3 with TRBJ2-5; D might be TRBD1 (5 bases). The end of the DNA aligns better with TRBJ2-1, so the J call may be wrong. Germline V gene sequence: CDR1 ENHRY, CDR2 SYGVKD. There are 19 residues in the CDR3. CDR3 DNA sequence: TGTGCCATCAGTGATCCGGACATCGCAGCAGGGCTAGTCTACAATGAGCAGTTCTTC. Amino acids: CAISDPDIAAGLVYNEQFF.

The sample holds a few counts of this clonotype. This chain uses TRBV4-3 with TRBJ2-7; no reliable D call. Per the germline V gene, CDR1 is LGHNA and CDR2 is YSLEER. Trimming stripped 1 base from V and 8 bases from J, with 12 bases between. This CDR3 has 13 residues. The CDR3 is CASSQVDGDKQYF. CDR3 DNA sequence: TGCGCCAGCAGCCAAGTTGACGGCGACAAGCAGTACTTC.

The rearrangement joins TRBV6-2 or TRBV6-3 to TRBJ2-3; 8 bases are a match to TRBD1. With V trimmed by 2 bases and J by 1 base, 5 bases remained unmatched. Germline CDR1 reads MNHEY; CDR2 reads SVGEGT. The CDR3 runs to 16 residues. CDR3 coding DNA: TGTGCCAGCAGTTACGGGACAGGACATGGCACAGATACGCAGTATTTT. The encoded protein is CASSYGTGHGTDTQYF.

V usage is TRBV5-1 and J usage is TRBJ2-5, with D perhaps TRBD1 or TRBD2 (5 bases each). The V gene lost 4 bases and the J gene lost 1 base, with 8 bases spanning the gap. The CDR3 has 13 residues. In germline, CDR1 is SGHRS, CDR2 YFSETQ. CDR3 protein: CASSGTIQETQYF. The CDR3 DNA sequence: TGCGCCAGCAGCGGGACCATCCAAGAGACCCAGTACTTC.

In its sample, this clonotype was seen a few times. The genes are TRBV7-6 and TRBJ2-2, with 7 bases matching TRBD2. The ends lost 2 bases at V and 7 bases at J; junction bases unmatched: 10. CDR3 length: 16 amino acids. Germline V gene sequence: CDR1 SGHVS, CDR2 FNYEAQ. The CDR3 DNA sequence: TGTGCCAGCAGCTTAAGGCCTAGCGGAAAGATCGGGGAGCTGTTTTTT. This gives the protein CASSLRPSGKIGELFF.

The chain combines TRBV30 with TRBJ1-5; D possibly corresponds to TRBD1 (5 bases). Germline CDR1 is GTSNPN and CDR2 is SVGIG (reference sequence). The CDR3 length is 15 residues. Trimming left V 0 bases short and J 2 bases short, with 11 bases between. The CDR3: CAWSVGARGNQPQHF. The CDR3, as DNA: TGTGCCTGGAGTGTAGGGGCCAGGGGCAATCAGCCCCAGCATTTT.

The genes are TRBV12-3 or TRBV12-4 and TRBJ1-2, with 9 bases lining up with TRBD1. V shed 3 bases and J 3 bases; nucleotides not matched to a gene: 8. The CDR3 length is 16 residues. CDR3 DNA: TGTGCCAGCAGTTTGTTAGGGACAGGGCTCGACTATGGCTACACCTTC. As protein: CASSLLGTGLDYGYTF.

This clonotype occurred a few times. This sequence joins TRBV20-1 and TRBJ2-3; TRBD2 is a possible D gene (5 bases). This CDR3 region has 14 residues. Trimming left V 1 base short and J 0 bases short, with 8 bases between. CDR1 is DFQATT, CDR2 SNEGSKA, per germline (reference sequence). CDR3 sequence: CSARVRASTDTQYF. Written as DNA, the CDR3 is TGCAGTGCTAGAGTGCGGGCAAGCACAGATACGCAGTATTTT.

The chain has TRBV5-1 and TRBJ2-4; the match to TRBD2 covers 13 bases. The CDR3 consists of 15 residues. With 4 bases clipped from V and 10 bases from J, the junction kept 8 bases outside the gene matches. Germline V gene lookup returns CDR1 SGHRS and CDR2 YFSETQ. The CDR3 DNA reads TGCGCCAGCAGCGCCAGCGGACTAGCGGGAGAAATTCAGTACTTC. It is translated as CASSASGLAGEIQYF.

The gene calls are TRBV4-3 and TRBJ1-4; possible D gene TRBD1, 6 bases. The CDR3 is made up of 20 amino acids. The germline V and J ends were trimmed by 3 bases and 3 bases, with 26 bases remaining between them. CDR1 is LGHNA and CDR2 is YSLEER in the germline V gene. CDR3 loop: CASSHNRARGGLWANEKLFF. CDR3 in DNA: TGCGCCAGCAGCCACAATCGGGCCAGGGGAGGGTTATGGGCTAATGAAAAACTGTTTTTT.

J is TRBJ1-1 and V is TRBV5-6, with a weak D call TRBD1 (5 bases). CDR1 and CDR2 from the germline V gene are SGHDT and YYEEEE. The CDR3 is 14 amino acids. With 4 bases removed from V and 10 bases from J, the gap between germline ends came to 20 bases. The CDR3 DNA reads as TGTGCCAGCAGCACCGGGGCCCATCATGGGGTAGCTTTCTTT. Protein sequence: CASSTGAHHGVAFF.